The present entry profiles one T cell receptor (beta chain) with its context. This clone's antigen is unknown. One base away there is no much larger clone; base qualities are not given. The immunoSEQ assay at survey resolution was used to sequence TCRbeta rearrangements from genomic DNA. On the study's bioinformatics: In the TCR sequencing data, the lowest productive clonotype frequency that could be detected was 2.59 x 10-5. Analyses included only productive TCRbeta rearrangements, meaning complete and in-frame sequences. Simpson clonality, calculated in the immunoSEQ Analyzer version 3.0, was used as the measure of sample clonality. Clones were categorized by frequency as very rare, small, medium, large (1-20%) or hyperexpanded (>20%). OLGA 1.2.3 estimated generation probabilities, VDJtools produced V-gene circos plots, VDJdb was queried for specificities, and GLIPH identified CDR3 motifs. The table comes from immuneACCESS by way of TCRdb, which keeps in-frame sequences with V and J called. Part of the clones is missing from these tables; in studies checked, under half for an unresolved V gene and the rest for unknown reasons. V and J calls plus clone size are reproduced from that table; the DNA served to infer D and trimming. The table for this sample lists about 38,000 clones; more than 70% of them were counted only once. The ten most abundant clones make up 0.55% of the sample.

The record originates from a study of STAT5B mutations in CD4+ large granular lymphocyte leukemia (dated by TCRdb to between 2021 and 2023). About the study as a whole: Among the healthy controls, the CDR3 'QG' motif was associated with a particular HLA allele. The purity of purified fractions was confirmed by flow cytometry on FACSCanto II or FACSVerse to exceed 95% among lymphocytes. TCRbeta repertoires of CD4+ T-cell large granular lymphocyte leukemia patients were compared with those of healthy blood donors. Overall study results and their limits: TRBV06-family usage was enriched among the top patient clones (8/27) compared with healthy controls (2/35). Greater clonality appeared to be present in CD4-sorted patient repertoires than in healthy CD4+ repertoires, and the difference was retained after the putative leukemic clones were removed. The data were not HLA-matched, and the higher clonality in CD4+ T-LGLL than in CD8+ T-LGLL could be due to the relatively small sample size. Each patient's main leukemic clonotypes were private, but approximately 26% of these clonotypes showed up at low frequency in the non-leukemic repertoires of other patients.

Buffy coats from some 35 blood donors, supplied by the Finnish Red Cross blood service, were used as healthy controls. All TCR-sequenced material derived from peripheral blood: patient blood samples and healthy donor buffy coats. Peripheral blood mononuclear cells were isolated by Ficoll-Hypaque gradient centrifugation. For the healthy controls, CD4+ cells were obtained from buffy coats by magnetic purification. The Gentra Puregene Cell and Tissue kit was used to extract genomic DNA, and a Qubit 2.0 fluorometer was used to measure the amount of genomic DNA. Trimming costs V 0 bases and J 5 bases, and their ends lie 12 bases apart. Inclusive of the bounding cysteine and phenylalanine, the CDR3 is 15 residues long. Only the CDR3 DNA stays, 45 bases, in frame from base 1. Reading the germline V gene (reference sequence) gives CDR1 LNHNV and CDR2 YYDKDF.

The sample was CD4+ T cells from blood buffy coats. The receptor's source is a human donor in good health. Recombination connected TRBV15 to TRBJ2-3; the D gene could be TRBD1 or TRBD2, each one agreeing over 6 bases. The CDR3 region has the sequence CATSRDNGGRDTQYF. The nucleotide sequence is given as TGTGCCACCAGCAGAGATAATGGGGGGCGAGATACGCAGTATTTT.